This record concerns one T cell receptor (beta chain) sequence. Sequenced by immunoSEQ multiplex PCR; TCRdb stores in-frame clones only, minus some. Altogether some 80,000 clones are present, 85% to 95% being singletons, with the ten largest covering about 5.6%. This sample stems from a study of control samples from healthy donors and cancer patients. Germline-derived CDR1 and CDR2 are MDHEN and SYDVKM. Trimming shortened V by 6 bases and J by 6 bases, and 11 bases separated the two germline ends. This CDR3 is 12 amino acids long. The sample taken for sequencing was blood. This sequence joins TRBV28 and TRBJ1-1, with unresolved D. The sequence derives from a woman aged 60 to 75 in good health. The CDR3 DNA reads as TGTGCCAGCAGCTCCATGGTCCCTGAAGCTTTCTTT. This encodes CASSSMVPEAFF. Drawing the rest from reference TRBV28 and TRBJ1-1, the complete variable domain is DVKVTQSSRYLVKRTGEKVFLECVQDMDHENMFWYRQDPGLGLRLIYFSYDVKMKEKGDIPEGYSVSREKKERFSLILESASTNQTSMYLCASSSMVPEAFFGQGTRLTVV.